This T cell receptor (beta chain) was documented in a study of T-cell memory formation after mild COVID-19. The wider study: Largely donor-specific sequence clusters came from a couple of donors. Study-wide points: Largely, contracting CD4+ clones fell within CM and EM, and contracting CD8+ clones within EMRA. Memory sampled before infection contained some responding clones, suggesting cross-reactive memory joined.

This clonotype turned up a few times. Its specificity is unknown. TCR alpha and TCR beta cDNA libraries carrying sample barcodes and UMIs were produced by 5'RACE using constant-segment primers. TCRdb ran MiXCR on the 5' RACE reads and lists one entry per CDR3 protein. The sample includes around 200,000 distinct CDR3 sequences, about 11% of them seen just once. This CDR3 is built from 13 residues. V lost 3 bases to trimming and J lost 5 bases, with 11 bases between them. This receptor was taken from a man aged 18 to 29 who had mild COVID-19 (a few samples of this study predate the infection). Cell type and time point are not known. Sequenced material: PBMCs or a T cell subset sorted from them (not recorded which). V gene TRBV12-3 or TRBV12-4 combines with J gene TRBJ2-7, with D perhaps TRBD1 or TRBD2 (5 bases each). CDR3 loop: CASSFWGSDEQYV. CDR3 nucleotide sequence: TGTGCCAGCAGTTTTTGGGGGTCCGACGAGCAGTACGTC.